This section outlines one T cell receptor beta chain sequence together with its context. Clones were read by immunoSEQ multiplex PCR, and TCRdb kept only the in-frame ones, dropping some. The sample consists of about 260,000 clones, 80% to 95% of them appearing once. V trimming: 6 bases; J trimming: 4 bases; junction bases outside the gene matches: 6. The CDR3 totals 13 residues. The germline gives CDR1 MNHNY, CDR2 SVGAGI (reference sequence). The sample belongs to a study of blood T cell repertoires in COVID-19. Across the study: Both acute and convalescent COVID-19 samples were obtained from the United States, Italy and Spain.

Seattle enrolled patients during active infection and tracked them longitudinally. The sample comprised peripheral blood. The receptor was isolated from a person aged 18 to 29 with COVID-19, enrolled during active disease. The chain couples TRBV6-6 to TRBJ2-7; 7 nucleotides line up with TRBD1. The CDR3 region has the DNA TGTGCCAGCAGACCCGGGACAGAGTACGAGCAGTACTTC. It translates to CASRPGTEYEQYF.